This TCR beta chain was found in a study of T cell responses to AZD1222 COVID-19 vaccine. The method was immunoSEQ multiplex PCR; TCRdb's version includes in-frame clones alone and lacks a portion of them. This table holds about 180,000 clones, 75% to 90% found once. This clone has just a few counts. This material consisted of peripheral blood, taken on day 0 of AZD1222 vaccination. The TCR comes from an adult in good health.

The CDR3 loop is CASSPQLRLPNTGELFF. In DNA, the CDR3 is TGTGCCAGTAGTCCCCAGCTTCGACTTCCGAACACCGGGGAGCTGTTTTTT. This chain links TRBV19 with TRBJ2-2; D remains ambiguous. Germline-derived CDR1 and CDR2 are LNHDA and SQIVND (reference sequence). This CDR3 has 17 residues. Trimming pared 5 bases from V and 0 bases from J, leaving 16 bases between.